The clone carrying this T cell receptor (beta chain) was picked up one time. The antigen is undetermined. This record comes from a study of OX40 agonist ivuxolimab in advanced cancers. Study background: Intravenous ivuxolimab was administered to patients every 2 weeks at 0.01 to 10 mg/kg. The dose-escalation group included hepatocellular carcinoma, melanoma, renal cell carcinoma and head and neck cancer.

The study's findings and limits: There were also nonresponders showing low normalized T-cell clonal expansion.

The CDR3 loop spans 12 amino acids. V lost 4 bases, J lost 4 bases, and 7 bases lay in between. The germline V gene has CDR1 MNHEY and CDR2 SVGAGI. Profiling relied on immunoSEQ multiplex PCR, and the TCRdb table lists in-frame clones only, not all of them. The sample carries fewer than 70,000 clones, approximately 82% recorded once. The sequences come from CD4+ or CD8+ T cells sorted from blood, collected in a trial of the OX40 agonist ivuxolimab. The genes are TRBV6-5 and TRBJ1-2; D unresolved. The TCR originated in an adult with an advanced solid tumor such as melanoma, head and neck, liver or kidney cancer. As DNA, the CDR3 is TGTGCCAGCAGTTGGAAGGGCTATGGCTACACCTTC. Its protein is CASSWKGYGYTF.